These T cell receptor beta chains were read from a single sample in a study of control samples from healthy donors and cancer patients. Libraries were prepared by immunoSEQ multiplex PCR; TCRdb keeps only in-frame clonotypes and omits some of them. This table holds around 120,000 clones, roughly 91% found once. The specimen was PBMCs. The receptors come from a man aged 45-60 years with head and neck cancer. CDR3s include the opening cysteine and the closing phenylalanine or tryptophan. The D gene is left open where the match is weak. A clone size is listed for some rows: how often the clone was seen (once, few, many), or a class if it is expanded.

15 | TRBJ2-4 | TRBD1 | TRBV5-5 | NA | CASSSQTGSGNIQYF | TGTGCCAGCAGCTCCCAGACAGGGTCGGGAAACATTCAGTACTTC
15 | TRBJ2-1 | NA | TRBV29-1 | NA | CSVETRMRSYNEQFF | TGCAGCGTTGAAACGCGGATGAGGTCCTACAATGAGCAGTTCTTC
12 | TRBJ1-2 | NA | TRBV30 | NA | CAWGLVNYGYTF | TGTGCCTGGGGGCTGGTTAACTATGGCTACACCTTC
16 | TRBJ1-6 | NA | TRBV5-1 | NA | CASSLVGGRGDSPLHF | TGCGCCAGCAGCTTGGTTGGGGGGCGGGGGGATTCACCCCTCCACTTT
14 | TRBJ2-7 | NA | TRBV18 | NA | CASSGPSSSYEQYF | TGTGCCAGCTCCGGACCCTCCAGCTCCTACGAGCAGTACTTC
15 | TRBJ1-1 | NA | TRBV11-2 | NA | CASSLGRGLDTEAFF | TGTGCCAGCAGCTTAGGTCGGGGGTTGGACACTGAAGCTTTCTTT
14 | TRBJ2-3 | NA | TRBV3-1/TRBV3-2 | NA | CASSQIPEADTQYF | TGTGCCAGCAGCCAAATACCGGAGGCAGATACGCAGTATTTT
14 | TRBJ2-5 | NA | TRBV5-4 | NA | CASSLGWARETQYF | TGTGCCAGCAGCTTGGGCTGGGCGCGGGAGACCCAGTACTTC
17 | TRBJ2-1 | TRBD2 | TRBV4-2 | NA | CASSPSSGGAGYNEQFF | TGTGCCAGCAGCCCGAGTAGCGGGGGGGCGGGCTACAATGAGCAGTTCTTC
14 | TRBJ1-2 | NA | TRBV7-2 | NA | CASSLAPGNYGYTF | TGTGCCAGCAGCTTAGCGCCAGGGAACTATGGCTACACCTTC
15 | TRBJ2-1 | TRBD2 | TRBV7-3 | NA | CASSLGAGAHNEQFF | TGTGCCAGCAGCTTAGGAGCGGGGGCCCACAATGAGCAGTTCTTC
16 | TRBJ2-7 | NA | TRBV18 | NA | CASSPEGPNLSYEQYF | TGTGCCAGCTCACCAGAAGGTCCCAACCTCTCCTACGAGCAGTACTTC
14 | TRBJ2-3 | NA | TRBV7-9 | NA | CASSISGATDTQYF | TGTGCCAGCAGTATCTCAGGGGCCACAGATACGCAGTATTTT
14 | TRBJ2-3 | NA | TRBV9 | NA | CASSPGYGTDTQYF | TGTGCCAGCAGCCCGGGCTATGGCACAGATACGCAGTATTTT
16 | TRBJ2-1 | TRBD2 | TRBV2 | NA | CASSLLAGGLGDEQFF | TGTGCCAGCAGTTTGCTAGCGGGGGGGCTGGGGGATGAGCAGTTCTTC
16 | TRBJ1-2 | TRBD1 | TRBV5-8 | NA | CASSATTGQGLHGYTF | TGTGCCAGCAGCGCGACCACGGGACAGGGATTACATGGCTACACCTTC
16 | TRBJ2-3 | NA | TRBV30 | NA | CAWKGGAPQGADTQYF | TGTGCCTGGAAGGGAGGCGCGCCCCAGGGAGCAGATACGCAGTATTTT
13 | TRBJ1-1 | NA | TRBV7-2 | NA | CASSLAGNTEAFF | TGTGCCAGCAGCCTGGCGGGTAACACTGAAGCTTTCTTT
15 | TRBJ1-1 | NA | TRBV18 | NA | CASSPTPGGTTEAFF | TGTGCCAGCTCACCAACGCCCGGGGGAACCACTGAAGCTTTCTTT
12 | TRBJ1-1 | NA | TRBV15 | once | CATSRDYTEAFF | TGTGCCACCAGCAGAGATTACACTGAAGCTTTCTTT
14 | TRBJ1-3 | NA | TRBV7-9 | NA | CASSRTSSGNTIYF | TGTGCCAGCAGCCGGACAAGCTCTGGAAACACCATATATTTT
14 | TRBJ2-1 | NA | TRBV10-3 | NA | CAIKEERERNEQFF | TGTGCCATCAAAGAGGAAAGGGAGCGCAATGAGCAGTTCTTC
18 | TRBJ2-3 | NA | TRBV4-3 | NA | CASSQDPSGWGSTDTQYF | TGCGCCAGCAGCCAAGATCCGTCTGGGTGGGGTAGCACAGATACGCAGTATTTT
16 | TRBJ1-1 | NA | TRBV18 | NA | CASSPPGSYSRTEAFF | TGTGCCAGCTCACCACCGGGCTCATACTCACGGACTGAAGCTTTCTTT
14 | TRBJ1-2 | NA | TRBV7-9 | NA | CASNARDGQYGYTF | TGTGCCAGCAACGCTCGGGACGGCCAGTATGGCTACACCTTC
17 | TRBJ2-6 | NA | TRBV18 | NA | CASSPVHLLSGANVLTF | TGTGCCAGCTCACCAGTACACTTGCTATCTGGGGCCAACGTCCTGACTTTC
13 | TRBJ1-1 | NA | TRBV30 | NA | CAWSEGLNTEAFF | TGTGCCTGGAGTGAGGGGCTGAACACTGAAGCTTTCTTT
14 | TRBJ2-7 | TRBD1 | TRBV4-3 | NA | CASSLGQGAIEQYF | TGCGCCAGTAGCCTGGGACAGGGGGCGATCGAGCAGTACTTC
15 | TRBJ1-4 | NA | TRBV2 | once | CASSEREQRNEKLFF | TGTGCCAGCAGTGAAAGAGAGCAGAGAAACGAAAAACTGTTTTTT
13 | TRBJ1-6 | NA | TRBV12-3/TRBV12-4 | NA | CASRGGSVSPLHF | TGTGCCAGCAGGGGGGGGAGCGTTTCACCCCTCCACTTT
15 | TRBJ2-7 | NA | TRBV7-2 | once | CASSWGLGSSYEQYF | TGTGCCAGCAGCTGGGGGTTAGGGAGCTCCTACGAGCAGTACTTC
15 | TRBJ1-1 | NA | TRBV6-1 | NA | CASSEAWDGRTEAFF | TGTGCCAGCAGTGAAGCTTGGGATGGGCGTACTGAAGCTTTCTTT
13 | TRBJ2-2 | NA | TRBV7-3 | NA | CASSLEGYGELFF | TGTGCCAGCAGCTTAGAAGGTTACGGGGAGCTGTTTTTT
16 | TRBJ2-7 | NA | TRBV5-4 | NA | CASSPRVGAATYEQYF | TGTGCCAGCAGCCCGCGGGTTGGGGCGGCCACTTACGAGCAGTACTTC
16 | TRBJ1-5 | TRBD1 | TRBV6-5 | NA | CASSSGTGAAYQPQHF | TGTGCCAGCAGTTCCGGGACAGGGGCCGCCTATCAGCCCCAGCATTTT
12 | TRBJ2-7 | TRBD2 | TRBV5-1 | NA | CASSWGGYEQYF | TGCGCCAGCAGCTGGGGGGGTTACGAGCAGTACTTC
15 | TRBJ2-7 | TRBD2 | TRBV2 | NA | CASSPTSGGPYEQYF | TGTGCCAGCAGTCCTACTAGCGGGGGACCCTACGAGCAGTACTTC
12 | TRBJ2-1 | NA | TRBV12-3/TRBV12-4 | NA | CASSLIAREQFF | TGTGCCAGCAGTCTCATAGCGAGGGAGCAGTTCTTC
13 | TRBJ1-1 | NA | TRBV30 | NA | CAWSVRRGTEAFF | TGTGCCTGGAGTGTGAGACGAGGTACTGAAGCTTTCTTT
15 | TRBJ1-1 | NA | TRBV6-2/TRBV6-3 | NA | CASSAHRTVNTEAFF | TGTGCCAGCAGTGCCCATAGGACAGTCAACACTGAAGCTTTCTTT
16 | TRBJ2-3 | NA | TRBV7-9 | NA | CASSLGTLVSTDTQYF | TGTGCCAGCAGCTTGGGGACACTCGTTAGCACAGATACGCAGTATTTT
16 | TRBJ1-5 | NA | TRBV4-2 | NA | CASSQDNRRFNQPQHF | TGTGCCAGCAGCCAAGATAACCGACGTTTCAATCAGCCCCAGCATTTT
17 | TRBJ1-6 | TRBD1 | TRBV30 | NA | CAWSLLQGASYNSPLHF | TGTGCCTGGAGCCTACTACAGGGGGCGTCCTATAATTCACCCCTCCACTTT
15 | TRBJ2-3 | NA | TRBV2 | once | CASSEAGARTDTQYF | TGTGCCAGCAGTGAGGCAGGGGCAAGGACAGATACGCAGTATTTT
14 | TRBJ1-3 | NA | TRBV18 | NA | CASSPRTAGNTIYF | TGTGCCAGCTCACCCCGGACGGCTGGAAACACCATATATTTT
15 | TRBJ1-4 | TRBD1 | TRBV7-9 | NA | CASSRWDRMGEKLFF | TGTGCCAGCAGCCGTTGGGACAGGATGGGCGAAAAACTGTTTTTT
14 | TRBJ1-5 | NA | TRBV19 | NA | CASSWGLSNQPQHF | TGTGCCAGTAGTTGGGGGCTTAGCAATCAGCCCCAGCATTTT
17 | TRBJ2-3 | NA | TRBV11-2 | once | CASSLDALGSNTDTQYF | TGTGCCAGCAGCTTAGATGCGTTGGGCTCTAACACAGATACGCAGTATTTT
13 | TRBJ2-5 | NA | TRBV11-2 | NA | CASSFGHQETQYF | TGTGCCAGCAGCTTTGGACACCAAGAGACCCAGTACTTC